This TCR beta chain was sequenced in a study of T cells in Graves' hyperthyroidism and ophthalmopathy. Cells are PBMCs isolated from about 10 ml of fresh blood. Authors of the study amplified TCR beta CDR3 regions from RNA transcripts. TCR CDR3 underwent first-round RT-PCR with the HTBI primer set. MiXCR was run by TCRdb on the multiplex PCR reads, yielding one entry per CDR3 protein. The sample contains around 210,000 distinct CDR3 sequences, about 15% of which appear only once. Study conclusions and caveats: Stable hyperthyroidism was told apart from ophthalmopathy by a model built on 13 V-J features.

CDR1 SQVTM and CDR2 ANQGSEA come from the germline V gene. The CDR3 is made up of 15 amino acids. V lost 4 bases and J lost 3; bases outside the gene matches: 6. This clonotype was seen repeatedly, ten times or more. Antigen: not known. Sequenced material: blood. The receptor was isolated from a woman in her fifties or sixties with Graves' hyperthyroidism. This chain links TRBV29-1 with TRBJ2-2; TRBD2 matches 9 bases. In DNA, the CDR3 is TGCAGCGTTGTTAGCGGGAGTCTCGACACCGGGGAGCTGTTTTTT. It encodes CSVVSGSLDTGELFF.